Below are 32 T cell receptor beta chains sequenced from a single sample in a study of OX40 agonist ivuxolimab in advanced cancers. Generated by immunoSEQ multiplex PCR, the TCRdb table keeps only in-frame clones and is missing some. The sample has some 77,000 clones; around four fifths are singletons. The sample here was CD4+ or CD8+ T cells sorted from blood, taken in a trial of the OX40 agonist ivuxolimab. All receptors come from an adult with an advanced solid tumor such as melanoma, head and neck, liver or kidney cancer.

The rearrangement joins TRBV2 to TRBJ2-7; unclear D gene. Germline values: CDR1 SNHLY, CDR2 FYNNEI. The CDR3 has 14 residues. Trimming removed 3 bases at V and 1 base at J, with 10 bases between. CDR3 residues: CASSDLGVSYEQYF. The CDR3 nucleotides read TGTGCCAGCAGTGATCTAGGAGTGTCCTACGAGCAGTACTTC.

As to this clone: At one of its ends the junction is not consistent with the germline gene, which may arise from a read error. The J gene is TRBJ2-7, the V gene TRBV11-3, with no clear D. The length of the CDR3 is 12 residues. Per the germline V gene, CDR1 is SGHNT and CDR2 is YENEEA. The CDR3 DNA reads TGTGCCAGCAGTCCCAATACTTACGAGCAGTGCTTC. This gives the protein CASSPNTYEQCF.

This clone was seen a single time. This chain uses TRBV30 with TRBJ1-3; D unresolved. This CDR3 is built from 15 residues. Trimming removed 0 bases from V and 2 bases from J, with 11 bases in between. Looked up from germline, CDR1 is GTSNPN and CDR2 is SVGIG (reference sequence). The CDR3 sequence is CAWSVRGRPGNTIYF. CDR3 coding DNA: TGTGCCTGGAGTGTACGGGGTAGGCCTGGAAACACCATATATTTT.

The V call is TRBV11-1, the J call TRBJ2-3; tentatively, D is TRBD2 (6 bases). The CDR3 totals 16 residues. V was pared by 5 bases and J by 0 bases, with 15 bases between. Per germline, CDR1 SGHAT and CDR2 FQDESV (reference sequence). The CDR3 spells CASSPALSGSTDTQYF. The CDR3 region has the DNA TGTGCCAGCAGCCCGGCCCTGAGCGGGAGCACAGATACGCAGTATTTT.

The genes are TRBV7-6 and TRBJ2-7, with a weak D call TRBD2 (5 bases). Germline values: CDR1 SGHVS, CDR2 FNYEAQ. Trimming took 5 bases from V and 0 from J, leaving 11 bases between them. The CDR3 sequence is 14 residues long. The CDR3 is CASSPTGNSYEQYF. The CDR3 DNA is TGTGCCAGCAGCCCTACCGGGAACTCCTACGAGCAGTACTTC.

The CDR3 DNA reads as TGCGCCAGCAGCTTGGAGACCCCAAAGGATACGCAGTATTTT. This encodes CASSLETPKDTQYF. The chain uses TRBV5-1 and TRBJ2-3; D is uncertain. Germline CDR1 reads SGHRS; CDR2 reads YFSETQ. This CDR3 spans 14 amino acids. Trimming took off 0 bases at V and 6 bases at J, with 11 bases between the two ends.

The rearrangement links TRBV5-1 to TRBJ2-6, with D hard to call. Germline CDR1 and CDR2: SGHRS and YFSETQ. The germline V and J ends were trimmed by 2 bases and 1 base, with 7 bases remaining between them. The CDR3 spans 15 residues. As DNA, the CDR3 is TGCGCCAGCAGCTTACCTCTATCTGGGGCCAACGTCCTGACTTTC. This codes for CASSLPLSGANVLTF.

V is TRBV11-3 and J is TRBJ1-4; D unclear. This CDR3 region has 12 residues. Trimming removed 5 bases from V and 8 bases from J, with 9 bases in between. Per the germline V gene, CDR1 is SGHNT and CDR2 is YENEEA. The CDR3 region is CASSLGGEKLFF. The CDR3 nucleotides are TGTGCCAGCAGCCTTGGTGGGGAAAAACTGTTTTTT.

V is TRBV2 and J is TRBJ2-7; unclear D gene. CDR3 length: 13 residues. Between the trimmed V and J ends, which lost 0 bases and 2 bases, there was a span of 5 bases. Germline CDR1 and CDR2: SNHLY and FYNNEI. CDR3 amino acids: CASSEAFTYEQYF. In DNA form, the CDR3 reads TGTGCCAGCAGTGAAGCTTTTACCTACGAGCAGTACTTC.

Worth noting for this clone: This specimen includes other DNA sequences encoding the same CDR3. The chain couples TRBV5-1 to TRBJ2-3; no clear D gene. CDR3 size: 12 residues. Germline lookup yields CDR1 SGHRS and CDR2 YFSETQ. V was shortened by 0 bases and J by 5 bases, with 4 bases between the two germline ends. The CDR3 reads CASSLDRDTQYF. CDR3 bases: TGCGCCAGCAGCTTGGACAGAGATACGCAGTATTTT.

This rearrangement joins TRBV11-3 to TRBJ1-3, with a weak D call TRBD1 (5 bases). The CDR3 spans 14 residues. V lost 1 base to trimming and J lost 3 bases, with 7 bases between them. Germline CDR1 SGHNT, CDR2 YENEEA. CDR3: CASSLGGDGNTIYF. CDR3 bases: TGTGCCAGCAGCTTAGGAGGGGATGGAAACACCATATATTTT.

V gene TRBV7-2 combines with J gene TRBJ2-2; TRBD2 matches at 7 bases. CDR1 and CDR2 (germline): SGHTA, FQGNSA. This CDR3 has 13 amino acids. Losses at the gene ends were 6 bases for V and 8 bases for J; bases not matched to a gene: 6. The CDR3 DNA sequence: TGTGCCAGCAGGAGCGGGACTGAAGGGGAGCTGTTTTTT. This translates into CASRSGTEGELFF.

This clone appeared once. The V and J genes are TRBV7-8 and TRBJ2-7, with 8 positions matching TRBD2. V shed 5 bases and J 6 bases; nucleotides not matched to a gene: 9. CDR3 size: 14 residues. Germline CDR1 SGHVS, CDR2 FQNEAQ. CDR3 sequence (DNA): TGTGCCAGCAGCGCCGACACCCGGGAGGGCGAGCAGTACTTC. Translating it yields CASSADTREGEQYF.

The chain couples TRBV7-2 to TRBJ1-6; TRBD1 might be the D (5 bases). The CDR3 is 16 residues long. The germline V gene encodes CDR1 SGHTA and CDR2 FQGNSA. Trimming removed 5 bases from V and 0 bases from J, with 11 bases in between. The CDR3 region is CASSLLGGSYNSPLHF. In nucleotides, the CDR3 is TGTGCCAGCAGCCTGCTGGGGGGCTCCTATAATTCACCCCTCCACTTT.

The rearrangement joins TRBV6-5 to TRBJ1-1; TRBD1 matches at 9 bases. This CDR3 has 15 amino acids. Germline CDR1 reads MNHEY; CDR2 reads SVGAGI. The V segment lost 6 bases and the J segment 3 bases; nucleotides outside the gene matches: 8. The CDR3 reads CASRETGQGYTEAFF. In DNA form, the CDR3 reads TGTGCCAGCAGGGAAACGGGACAGGGCTACACTGAAGCTTTCTTT.

CDR3 coding DNA: TGTGCCAGCAGCCAAGAAGTTCTGGGACAGGAGAACACTGAAGCTTTCTTT. Translating gives CASSQEVLGQENTEAFF. The chain couples TRBV14 to TRBJ1-1, with 8 nucleotides matching TRBD1. J gave up 1 base and V 0 bases, and 7 bases lay outside the gene matches. This CDR3 region has 17 residues. Per the germline V gene, CDR1 is SGHDN and CDR2 is FVKESK.

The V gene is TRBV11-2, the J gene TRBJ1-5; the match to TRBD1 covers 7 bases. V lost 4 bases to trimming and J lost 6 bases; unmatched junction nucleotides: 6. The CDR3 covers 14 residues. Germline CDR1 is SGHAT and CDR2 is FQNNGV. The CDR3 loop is CASSSQGKGQPQHF. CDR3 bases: TGTGCCAGCAGCTCACAGGGGAAGGGTCAGCCCCAGCATTTT.

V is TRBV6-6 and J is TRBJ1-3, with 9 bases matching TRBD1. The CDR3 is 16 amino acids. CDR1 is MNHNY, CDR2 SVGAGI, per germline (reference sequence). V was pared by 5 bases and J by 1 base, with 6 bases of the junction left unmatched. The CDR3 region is CASSPTGGLSGNTIYF. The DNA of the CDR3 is TGTGCCAGCAGTCCCACAGGGGGCTTGTCTGGAAACACCATATATTTT.

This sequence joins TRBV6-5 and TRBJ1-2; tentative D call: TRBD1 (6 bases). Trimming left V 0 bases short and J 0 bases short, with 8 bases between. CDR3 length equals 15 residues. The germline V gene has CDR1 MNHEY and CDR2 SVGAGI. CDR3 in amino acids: CASSYSGQSNYGYTF. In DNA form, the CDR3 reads TGTGCCAGCAGTTACTCAGGACAGTCTAACTATGGCTACACCTTC.

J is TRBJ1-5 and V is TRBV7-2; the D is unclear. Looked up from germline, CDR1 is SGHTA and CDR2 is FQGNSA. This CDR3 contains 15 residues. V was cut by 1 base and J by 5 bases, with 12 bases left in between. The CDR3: CASSLVVGSDQPQHF. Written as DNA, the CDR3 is TGTGCCAGCAGCTTAGTAGTGGGTTCGGATCAGCCCCAGCATTTT.

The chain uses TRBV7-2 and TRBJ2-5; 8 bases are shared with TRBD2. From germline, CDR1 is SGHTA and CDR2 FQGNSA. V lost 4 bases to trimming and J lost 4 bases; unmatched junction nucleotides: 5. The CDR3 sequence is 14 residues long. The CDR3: CASSSTGTRETQYF. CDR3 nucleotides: TGTGCCAGCAGCTCGACCGGGACTAGAGAGACCCAGTACTTC.

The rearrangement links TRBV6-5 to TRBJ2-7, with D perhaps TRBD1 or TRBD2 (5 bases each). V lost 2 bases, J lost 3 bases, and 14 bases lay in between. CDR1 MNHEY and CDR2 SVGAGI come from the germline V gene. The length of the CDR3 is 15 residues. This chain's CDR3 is CASSYQRPGGYEQYF. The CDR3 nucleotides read TGTGCCAGCAGTTACCAGAGGCCTGGGGGCTACGAGCAGTACTTC.

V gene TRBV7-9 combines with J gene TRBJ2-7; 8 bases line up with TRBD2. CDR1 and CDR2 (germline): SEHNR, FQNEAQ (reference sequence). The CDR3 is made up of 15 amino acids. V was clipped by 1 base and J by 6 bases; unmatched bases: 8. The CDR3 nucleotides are TGTGCCAGCAGCTTAGTAACTAGCGGAGCCCTCGAGCAGTACTTC. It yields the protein CASSLVTSGALEQYF.

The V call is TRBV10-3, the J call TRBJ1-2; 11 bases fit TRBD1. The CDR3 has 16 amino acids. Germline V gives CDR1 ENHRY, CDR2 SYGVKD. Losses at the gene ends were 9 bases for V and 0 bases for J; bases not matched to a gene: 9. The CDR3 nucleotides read TGTGCCATTAGGACAGGGGGCGTATTTGCTAACTATGGCTACACCTTC. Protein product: CAIRTGGVFANYGYTF.

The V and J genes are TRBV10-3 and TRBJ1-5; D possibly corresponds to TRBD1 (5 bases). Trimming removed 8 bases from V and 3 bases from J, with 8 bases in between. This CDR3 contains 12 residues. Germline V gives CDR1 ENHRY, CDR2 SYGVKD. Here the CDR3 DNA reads TGTGCCATCGGGGCGGACAATCAGCCCCAGCATTTT. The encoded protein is CAIGADNQPQHF.

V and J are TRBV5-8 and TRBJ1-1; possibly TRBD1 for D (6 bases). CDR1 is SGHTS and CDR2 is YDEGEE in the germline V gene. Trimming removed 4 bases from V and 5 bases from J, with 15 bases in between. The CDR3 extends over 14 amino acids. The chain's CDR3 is CASSRNREGTEAFF. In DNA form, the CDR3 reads TGTGCCAGCAGCCGAAACAGGGAAGGGACTGAAGCTTTCTTT.

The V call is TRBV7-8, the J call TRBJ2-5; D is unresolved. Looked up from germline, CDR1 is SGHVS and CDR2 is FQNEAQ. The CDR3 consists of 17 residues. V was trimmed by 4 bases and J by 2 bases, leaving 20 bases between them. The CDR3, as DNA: TGTGCCAGCAGCTCGTCCTCATGGGAAGGGATACAAGAGACCCAGTACTTC. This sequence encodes CASSSSSWEGIQETQYF.

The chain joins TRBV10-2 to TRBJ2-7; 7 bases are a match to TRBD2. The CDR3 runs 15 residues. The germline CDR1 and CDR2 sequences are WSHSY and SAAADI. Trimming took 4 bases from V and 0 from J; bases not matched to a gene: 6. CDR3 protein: CASSGGSGASYEQYF. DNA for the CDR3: TGCGCCAGCAGTGGGGGCAGCGGGGCCTCCTACGAGCAGTACTTC.

The CDR3 coding sequence is TGTGCCAGCAGTTTTGTGGGGTCAACGCAGTATTTT. It codes for CASSFVGSTQYF. The rearrangement joins TRBV28 to TRBJ2-3; no firm D call. Germline V gene data show CDR1 as MDHEN and CDR2 as SYDVKM. V was trimmed by 3 bases and J by 9 bases, leaving 10 bases between them. The CDR3 has 12 residues.

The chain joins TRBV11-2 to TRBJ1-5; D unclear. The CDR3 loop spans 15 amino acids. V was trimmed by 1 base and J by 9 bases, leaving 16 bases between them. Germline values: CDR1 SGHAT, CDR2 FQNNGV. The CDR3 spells CASSLGTADYGPQHF. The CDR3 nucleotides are TGTGCCAGCAGCTTAGGGACGGCGGATTATGGGCCCCAGCATTTT.

The CDR3 region is CASSFGTMNTEAFF. DNA of the CDR3: TGTGCCAGCAGTTTCGGGACGATGAACACTGAAGCTTTCTTT. V and J are TRBV28 and TRBJ1-1, with a possible D match to TRBD1 (5 bases). The germline CDR1 and CDR2 sequences are MDHEN and SYDVKM. The CDR3 is made up of 14 amino acids. V lost 3 bases to trimming and J lost 0 bases, with 8 bases between them.

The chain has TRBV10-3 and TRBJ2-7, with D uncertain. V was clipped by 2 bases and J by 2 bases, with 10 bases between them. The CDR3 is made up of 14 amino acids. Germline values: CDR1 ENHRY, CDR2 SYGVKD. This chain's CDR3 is CAISESGVTYEQYF. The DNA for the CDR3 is TGTGCCATCAGTGAGAGTGGGGTGACCTACGAGCAGTACTTC.